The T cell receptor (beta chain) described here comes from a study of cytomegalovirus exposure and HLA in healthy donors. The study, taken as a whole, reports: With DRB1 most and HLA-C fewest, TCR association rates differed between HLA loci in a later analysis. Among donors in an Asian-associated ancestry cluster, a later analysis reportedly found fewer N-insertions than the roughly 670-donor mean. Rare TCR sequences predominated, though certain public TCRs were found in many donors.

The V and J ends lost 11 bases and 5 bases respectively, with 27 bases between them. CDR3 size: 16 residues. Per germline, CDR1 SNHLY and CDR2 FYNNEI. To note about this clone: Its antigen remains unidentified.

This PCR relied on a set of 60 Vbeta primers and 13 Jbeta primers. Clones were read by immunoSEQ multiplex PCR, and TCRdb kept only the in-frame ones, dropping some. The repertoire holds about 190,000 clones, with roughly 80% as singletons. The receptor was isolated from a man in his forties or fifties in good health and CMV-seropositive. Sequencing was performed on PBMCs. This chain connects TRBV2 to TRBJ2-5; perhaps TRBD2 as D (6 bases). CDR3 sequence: CAATPGARARSETQYF. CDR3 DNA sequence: TGTGCCGCTACCCCGGGAGCCAGGGCCCGCTCTGAGACCCAGTACTTC.